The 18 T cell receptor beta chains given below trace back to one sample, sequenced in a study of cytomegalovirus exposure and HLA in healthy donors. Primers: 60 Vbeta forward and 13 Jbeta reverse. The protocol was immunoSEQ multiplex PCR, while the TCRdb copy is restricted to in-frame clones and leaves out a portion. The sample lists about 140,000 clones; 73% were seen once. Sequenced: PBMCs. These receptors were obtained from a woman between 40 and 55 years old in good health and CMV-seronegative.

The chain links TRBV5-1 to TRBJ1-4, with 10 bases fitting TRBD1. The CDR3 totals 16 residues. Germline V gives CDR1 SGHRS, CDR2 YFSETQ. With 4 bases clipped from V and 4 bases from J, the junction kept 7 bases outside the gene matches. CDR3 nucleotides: TGCGCCAGCAGCACCGGGACAGGGGCCGGTAATGAAAAACTGTTTTTT. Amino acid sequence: CASSTGTGAGNEKLFF.

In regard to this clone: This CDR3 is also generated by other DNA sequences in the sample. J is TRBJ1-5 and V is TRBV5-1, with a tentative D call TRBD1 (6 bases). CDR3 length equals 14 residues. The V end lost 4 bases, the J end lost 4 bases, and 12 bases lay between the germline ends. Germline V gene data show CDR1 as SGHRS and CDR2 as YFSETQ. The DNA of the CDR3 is TGCGCCAGCAGCCCGGACAGCCCAAATCAGCCCCAGCATTTT. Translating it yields CASSPDSPNQPQHF.

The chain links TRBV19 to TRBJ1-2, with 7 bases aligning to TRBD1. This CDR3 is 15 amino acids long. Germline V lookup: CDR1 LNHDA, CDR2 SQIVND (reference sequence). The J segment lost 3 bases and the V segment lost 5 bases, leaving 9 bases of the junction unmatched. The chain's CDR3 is CASSLTGVGDYGYTF. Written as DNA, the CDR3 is TGTGCCAGTAGTTTAACAGGGGTAGGAGACTATGGCTACACCTTC.

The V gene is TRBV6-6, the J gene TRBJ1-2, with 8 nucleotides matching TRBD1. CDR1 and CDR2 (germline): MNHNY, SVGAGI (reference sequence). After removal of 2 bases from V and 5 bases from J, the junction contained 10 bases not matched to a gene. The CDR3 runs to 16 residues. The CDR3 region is CASSYPLQGAFYGYTF. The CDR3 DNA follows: TGTGCCAGCAGTTACCCCCTCCAGGGGGCCTTTTATGGCTACACCTTC.

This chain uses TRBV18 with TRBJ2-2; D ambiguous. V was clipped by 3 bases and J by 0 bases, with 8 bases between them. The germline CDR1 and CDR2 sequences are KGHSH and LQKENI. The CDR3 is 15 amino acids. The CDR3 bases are TGTGCCAGCTCACCTTCAGGTCCGAACACCGGGGAGCTGTTTTTT. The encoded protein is CASSPSGPNTGELFF.

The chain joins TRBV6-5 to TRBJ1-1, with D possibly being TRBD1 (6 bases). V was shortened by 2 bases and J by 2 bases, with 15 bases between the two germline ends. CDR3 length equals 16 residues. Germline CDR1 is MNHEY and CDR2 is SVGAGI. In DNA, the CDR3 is TGTGCCAGCAGTTACCCCTCGACAGGACCCAACACTGAAGCTTTCTTT. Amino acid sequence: CASSYPSTGPNTEAFF.

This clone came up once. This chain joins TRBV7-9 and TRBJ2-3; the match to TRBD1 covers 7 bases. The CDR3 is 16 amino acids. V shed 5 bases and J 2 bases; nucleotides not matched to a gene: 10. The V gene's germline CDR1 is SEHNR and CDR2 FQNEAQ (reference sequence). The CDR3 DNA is TGTGCCAGCAGCCTCGGACAGGCCCCATCCACAGATACGCAGTATTTT. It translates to CASSLGQAPSTDTQYF.

The CDR3 DNA follows: TGTGCCAGCTCACCTTTCAGGGAAGACGAGCAGTACTTC. Its translation: CASSPFREDEQYF. The rearrangement links TRBV18 to TRBJ2-7, with D tentatively TRBD1 (5 bases). The CDR3 covers 13 residues. Between the trimmed V and J ends, which lost 3 bases and 5 bases, there was a span of 11 bases. The germline V gene encodes CDR1 KGHSH and CDR2 LQKENI. Full variable domain (outside the CDR3, taken from reference TRBV18 and TRBJ2-7): NAGVMQNPRHLVRRRGQEARLRCSPMKGHSHVYWYRQLPEEGLKFMVYLQKENIIDESGMPKERFSAEFPKEGPSILRIQQVVRGDSAAYFCASSPFREDEQYFGPGTRLTVT.

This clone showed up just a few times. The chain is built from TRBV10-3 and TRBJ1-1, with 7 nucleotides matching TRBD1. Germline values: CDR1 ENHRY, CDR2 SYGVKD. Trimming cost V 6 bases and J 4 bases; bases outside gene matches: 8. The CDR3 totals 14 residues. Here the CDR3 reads CAISERQGLTEAFF. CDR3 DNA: TGTGCCATCAGCGAAAGACAGGGTCTCACTGAAGCTTTCTTT.

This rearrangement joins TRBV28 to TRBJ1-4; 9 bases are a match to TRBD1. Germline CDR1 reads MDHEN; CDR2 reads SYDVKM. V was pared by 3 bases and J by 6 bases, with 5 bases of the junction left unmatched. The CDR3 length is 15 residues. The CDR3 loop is CASSFPGQGYEKLFF. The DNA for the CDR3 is TGTGCCAGCAGTTTTCCGGGACAGGGTTATGAAAAACTGTTTTTT.

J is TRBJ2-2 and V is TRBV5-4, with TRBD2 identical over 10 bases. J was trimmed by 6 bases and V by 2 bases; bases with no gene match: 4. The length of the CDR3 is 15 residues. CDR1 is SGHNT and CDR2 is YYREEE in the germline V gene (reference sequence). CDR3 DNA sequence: TGTGCCAGCAGCTTTATCAGCGGGGGGGCCGGGGAGCTGTTTTTT. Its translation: CASSFISGGAGELFF.

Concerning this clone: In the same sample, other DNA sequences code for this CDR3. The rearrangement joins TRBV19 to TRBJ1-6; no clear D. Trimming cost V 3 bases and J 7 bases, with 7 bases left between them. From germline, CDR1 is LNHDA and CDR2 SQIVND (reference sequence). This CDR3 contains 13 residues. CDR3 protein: CASSIGVNSPLHF. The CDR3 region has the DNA TGTGCCAGTAGTATCGGGGTAAATTCACCCCTCCACTTT.

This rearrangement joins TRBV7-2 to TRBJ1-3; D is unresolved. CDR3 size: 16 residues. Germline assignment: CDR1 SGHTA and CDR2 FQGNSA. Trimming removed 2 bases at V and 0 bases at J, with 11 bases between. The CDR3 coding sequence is TGTGCCAGCAGCTTATATTTTGAGAGCTCTGGAAACACCATATATTTT. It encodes CASSLYFESSGNTIYF.

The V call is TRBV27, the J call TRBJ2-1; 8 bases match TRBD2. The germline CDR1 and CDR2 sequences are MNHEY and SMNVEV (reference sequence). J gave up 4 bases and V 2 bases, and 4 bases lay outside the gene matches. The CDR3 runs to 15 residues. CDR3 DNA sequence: TGTGCCAGCAGTTTAGGCAGCGGGGGTTACAATGAGCAGTTCTTC. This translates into CASSLGSGGYNEQFF.

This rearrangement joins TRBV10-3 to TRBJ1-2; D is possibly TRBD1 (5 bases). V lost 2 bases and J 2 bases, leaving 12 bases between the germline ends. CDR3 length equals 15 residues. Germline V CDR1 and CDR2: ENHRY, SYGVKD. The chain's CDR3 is CAISEQTADNYGYTF. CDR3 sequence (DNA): TGTGCCATCAGTGAGCAGACAGCCGACAACTATGGCTACACCTTC.

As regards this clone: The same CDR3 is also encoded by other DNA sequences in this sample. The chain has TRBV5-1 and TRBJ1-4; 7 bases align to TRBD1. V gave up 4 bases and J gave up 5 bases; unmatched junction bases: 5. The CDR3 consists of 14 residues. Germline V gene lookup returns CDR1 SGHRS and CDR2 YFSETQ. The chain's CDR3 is CASSPRDSNEKLFF. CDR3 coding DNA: TGCGCCAGCAGCCCTCGGGACAGCAATGAAAAACTGTTTTTT.

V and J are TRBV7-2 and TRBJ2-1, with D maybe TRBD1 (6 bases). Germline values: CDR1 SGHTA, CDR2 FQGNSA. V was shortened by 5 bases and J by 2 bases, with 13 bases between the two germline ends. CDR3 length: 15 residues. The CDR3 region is CASSLTGTTYNEQFF. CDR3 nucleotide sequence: TGTGCCAGCAGCCTAACCGGGACAACCTACAATGAGCAGTTCTTC.

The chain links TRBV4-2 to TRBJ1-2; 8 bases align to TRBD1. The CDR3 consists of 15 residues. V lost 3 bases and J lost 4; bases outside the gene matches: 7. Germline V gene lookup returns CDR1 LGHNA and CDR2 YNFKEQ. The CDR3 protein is CASSQDRVIGYGYTF. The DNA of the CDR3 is TGTGCCAGCAGCCAGGACAGGGTTATTGGCTATGGCTACACCTTC.